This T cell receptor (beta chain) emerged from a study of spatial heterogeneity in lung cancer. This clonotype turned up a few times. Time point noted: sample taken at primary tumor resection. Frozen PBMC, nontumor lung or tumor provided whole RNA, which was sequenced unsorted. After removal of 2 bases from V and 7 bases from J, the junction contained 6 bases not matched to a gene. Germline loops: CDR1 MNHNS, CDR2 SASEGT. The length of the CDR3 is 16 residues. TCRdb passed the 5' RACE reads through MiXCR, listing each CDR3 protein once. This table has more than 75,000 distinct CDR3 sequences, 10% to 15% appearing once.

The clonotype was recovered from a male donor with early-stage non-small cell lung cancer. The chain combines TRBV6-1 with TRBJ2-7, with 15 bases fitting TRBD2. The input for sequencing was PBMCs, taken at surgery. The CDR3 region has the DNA TGTGCCAGCAGTGAAAACTCTGGACTAGCGGGGGGGGAGCAGTACTTC. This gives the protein CASSENSGLAGGEQYF.